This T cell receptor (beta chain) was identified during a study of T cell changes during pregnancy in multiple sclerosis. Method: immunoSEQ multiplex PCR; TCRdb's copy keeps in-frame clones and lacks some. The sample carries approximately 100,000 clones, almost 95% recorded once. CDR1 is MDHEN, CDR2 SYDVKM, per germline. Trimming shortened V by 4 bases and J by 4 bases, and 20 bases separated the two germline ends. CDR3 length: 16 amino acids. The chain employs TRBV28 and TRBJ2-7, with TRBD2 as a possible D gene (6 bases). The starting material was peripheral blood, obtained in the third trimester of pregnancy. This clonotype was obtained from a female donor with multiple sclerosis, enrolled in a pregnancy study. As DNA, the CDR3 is TGTGCCAGCAGTTCACACCCACGCGGGGCAGGGTACGAGCAGTACTTC. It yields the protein CASSSHPRGAGYEQYF.